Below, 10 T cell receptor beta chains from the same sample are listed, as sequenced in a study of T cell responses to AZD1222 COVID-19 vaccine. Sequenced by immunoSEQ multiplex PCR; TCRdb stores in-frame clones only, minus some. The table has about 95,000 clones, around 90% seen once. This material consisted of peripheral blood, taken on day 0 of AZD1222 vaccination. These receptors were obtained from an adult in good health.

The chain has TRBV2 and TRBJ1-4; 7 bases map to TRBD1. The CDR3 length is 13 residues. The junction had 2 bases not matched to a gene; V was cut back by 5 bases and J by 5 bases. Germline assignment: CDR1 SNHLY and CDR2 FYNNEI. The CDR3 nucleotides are TGTGCCAGCAGTTGGACAGGAAATGAAAAACTGTTTTTT. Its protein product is CASSWTGNEKLFF.

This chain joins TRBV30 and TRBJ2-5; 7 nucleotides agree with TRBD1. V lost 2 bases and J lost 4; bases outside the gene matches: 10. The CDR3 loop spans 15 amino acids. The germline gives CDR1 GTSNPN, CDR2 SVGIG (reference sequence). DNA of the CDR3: TGTGCCTGGAGTACAGGGGACACGCGGGTAGAGACCCAGTACTTC. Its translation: CAWSTGDTRVETQYF. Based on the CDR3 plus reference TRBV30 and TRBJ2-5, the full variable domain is SQTIHQWPATLVQPVGSPLSLECTVEGTSNPNLYWYRQAAGRGLQLLFYSVGIGQISSEVPQNLSASRPQDRQFILSSKKLLLSDSGFYLCAWSTGDTRVETQYFGPGTRLLVL.

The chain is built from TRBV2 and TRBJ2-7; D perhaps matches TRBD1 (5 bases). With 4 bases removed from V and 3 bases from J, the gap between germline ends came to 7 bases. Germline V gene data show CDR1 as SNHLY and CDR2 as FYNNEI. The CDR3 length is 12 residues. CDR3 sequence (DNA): TGTGCCAGCAGTGGCGACAGCTACGAGCAGTACTTC. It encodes CASSGDSYEQYF.

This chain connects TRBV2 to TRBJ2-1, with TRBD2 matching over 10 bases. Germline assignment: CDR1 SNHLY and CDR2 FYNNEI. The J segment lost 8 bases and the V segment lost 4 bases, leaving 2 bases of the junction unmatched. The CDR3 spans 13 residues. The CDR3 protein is CASSASGGDEQFF. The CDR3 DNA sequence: TGTGCCAGCAGTGCGAGCGGGGGGGATGAGCAGTTCTTC.

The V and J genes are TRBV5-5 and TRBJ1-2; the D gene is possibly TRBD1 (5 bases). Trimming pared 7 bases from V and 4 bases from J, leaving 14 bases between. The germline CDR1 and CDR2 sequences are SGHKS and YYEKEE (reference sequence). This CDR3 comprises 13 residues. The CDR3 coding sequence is TGTGCCAGCCTCGGGGGGTCGGTCTATGGCTACACCTTC. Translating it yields CASLGGSVYGYTF. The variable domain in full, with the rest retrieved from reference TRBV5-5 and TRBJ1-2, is DAGVTQSPTHLIKTRGQQVTLRCSPISGHKSVSWYQQVLGQGPQFIFQYYEKEERGRGNFPDRFSARQFPNYSSELNVNALLLGDSALYLCASLGGSVYGYTFGSGTRLTVV.

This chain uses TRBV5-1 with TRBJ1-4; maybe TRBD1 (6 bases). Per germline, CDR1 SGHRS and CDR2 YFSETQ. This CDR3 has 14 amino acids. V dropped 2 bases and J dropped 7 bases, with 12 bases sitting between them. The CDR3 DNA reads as TGCGCCAGCAGCTTTGGTGGAGGGGGTGAAAAACTGTTTTTT. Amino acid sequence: CASSFGGGGEKLFF.

CDR3 DNA: TGTGCCAGTAGTGTCCGGGTCCCGAATCAGCCCCAGCATTTT. This codes for CASSVRVPNQPQHF. The rearrangement joins TRBV19 to TRBJ1-5; D ambiguous. V was clipped by 5 bases and J by 4 bases, with 12 bases between them. The CDR3 is made up of 14 amino acids. Per germline, CDR1 LNHDA and CDR2 SQIVND (reference sequence). Full variable domain (remainder filled in from reference TRBV19 and TRBJ1-5): DGGITQSPKYLFRKEGQNVTLSCEQNLNHDAMYWYRQDPGQGLRLIYYSQIVNDFQKGDIAEGYSVSREKKESFPLTVTSAQKNPTAFYLCASSVRVPNQPQHFGDGTRLSIL.

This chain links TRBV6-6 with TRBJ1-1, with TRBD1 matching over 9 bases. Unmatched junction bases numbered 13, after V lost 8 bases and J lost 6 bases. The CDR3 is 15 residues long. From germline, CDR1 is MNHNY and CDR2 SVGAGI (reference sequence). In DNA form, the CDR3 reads TGTGCCAGCCAGCCTCCGGGACAGGGAATTTCTGAAGCTTTCTTT. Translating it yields CASQPPGQGISEAFF.

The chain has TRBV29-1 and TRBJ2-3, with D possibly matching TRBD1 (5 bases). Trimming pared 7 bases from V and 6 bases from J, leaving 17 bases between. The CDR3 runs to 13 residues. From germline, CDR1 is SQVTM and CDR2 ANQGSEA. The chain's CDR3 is CSGEGARRDTQYF. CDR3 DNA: TGCAGCGGGGAAGGGGCCCGGCGGGATACGCAGTATTTT.

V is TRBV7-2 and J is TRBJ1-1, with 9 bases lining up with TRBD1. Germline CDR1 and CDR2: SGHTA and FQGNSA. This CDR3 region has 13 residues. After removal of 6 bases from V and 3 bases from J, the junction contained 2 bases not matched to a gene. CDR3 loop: CASRGQGYTEAFF. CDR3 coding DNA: TGTGCCAGCAGGGGACAGGGTTACACTGAAGCTTTCTTT.